This T cell receptor (beta chain) was documented in a study of blood T cell repertoires in COVID-19. This CDR3 region has 16 residues. V lost 0 bases, J lost 2 bases, and 11 bases lay in between. Germline V lookup: CDR1 LGHDT, CDR2 YNNKEL (reference sequence). Sequencing used immunoSEQ multiplex PCR; TCRdb keeps in-frame clones, though not all of them. The sample consists of some 380,000 clones, around 87% of them appearing once. This clone was observed once. V and J are TRBV3-1 (or the pseudogene TRBV3-2) and TRBJ1-3; D is possibly TRBD1 (5 bases). The receptor was derived from a man aged 25-45 years who had recovered from COVID-19. Sequencing was performed on PBMCs or T cells enriched from blood (not recorded which). The CDR3 sequence: CASSQDQQGAGNTIYF. The CDR3 nucleotides read TGTGCCAGCAGCCAAGATCAGCAAGGGGCTGGAAACACCATATATTTT.